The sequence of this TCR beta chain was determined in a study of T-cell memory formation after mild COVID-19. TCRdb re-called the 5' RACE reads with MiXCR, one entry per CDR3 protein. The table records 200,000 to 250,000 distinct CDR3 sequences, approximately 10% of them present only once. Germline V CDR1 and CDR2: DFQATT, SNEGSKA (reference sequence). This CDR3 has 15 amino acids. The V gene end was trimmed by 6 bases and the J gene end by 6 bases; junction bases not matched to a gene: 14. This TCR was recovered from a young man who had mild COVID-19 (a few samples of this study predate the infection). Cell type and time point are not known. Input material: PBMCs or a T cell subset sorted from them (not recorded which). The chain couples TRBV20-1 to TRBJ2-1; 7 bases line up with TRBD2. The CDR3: CSAETSRHLSNEQFF. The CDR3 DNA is TGCAGTGCGGAGACTAGCCGTCACCTTTCCAATGAGCAGTTCTTC.